These T cell receptor beta chains were read from a single sample in a study of beta chain features in type 1 diabetes. Assay: immunoSEQ multiplex PCR; the TCRdb copy retains only in-frame clones and omits some. The data contain under 800,000 clones, around 15% of them singletons. Input material: naive CD4+ T cells from blood. These receptors originate from a man in his late teens or twenties in good health. CDR3s include the opening cysteine and the closing phenylalanine or tryptophan. A D gene is named only where the DNA matches it firmly. The listing skips clone size in some rows; elsewhere it reads once, few, many or a size class.

CDR3 length | J gene | clone size | V gene | D gene | CDR3 protein | CDR3 DNA
16 | TRBJ2-7 | NA | TRBV19 | TRBD2 | CASSMDLAGVVYEQYF | TGTGCCAGTAGTATGGACCTAGCGGGAGTGGTTTACGAGCAGTACTTC
14 | TRBJ1-1 | NA | TRBV9 | NA | CASSVAVGNTEAFF | TGTGCCAGCAGCGTGGCGGTAGGGAACACTGAAGCTTTCTTT
16 | TRBJ1-5 | few | TRBV19 | NA | CASSLGSGRGNQPQHF | TGTGCCAGTAGTTTAGGATCGGGGCGCGGCAATCAGCCCCAGCATTTT
15 | TRBJ2-3 | NA | TRBV14 | TRBD2 | CASSRGLVGTDTQYF | TGTGCCAGCAGCCGAGGACTAGTTGGCACAGATACGCAGTATTTT
11 | TRBJ2-7 | NA | TRBV18 | NA | CASSGVYEQYF | TGTGCCAGCTCGGGCGTCTACGAGCAGTACTTC
15 | TRBJ2-3 | NA | TRBV9 | NA | CASSGDGRGTDTQYF | TGTGCCAGCAGCGGGGACGGGCGGGGCACAGATACGCAGTATTTT
15 | TRBJ2-6 | many | TRBV13 | TRBD1 | CASSQDRAGANVLTF | TGTGCCAGCAGCCAGGACAGGGCTGGGGCCAACGTCCTGACTTTC
14 | TRBJ2-3 | NA | TRBV29-1 | TRBD2 | CSVGLAGMADTQYF | TGCAGCGTTGGACTAGCGGGAATGGCAGATACGCAGTATTTT
14 | TRBJ2-3 | NA | TRBV29-1 | TRBD1 | CSGRDRGRGDTQYF | TGCAGCGGTAGGGACAGGGGGCGAGGAGATACGCAGTATTTT
15 | TRBJ2-3 | few | TRBV18 | NA | CATSLDGTKTDTQYF | TGTGCCACAAGCCTCGACGGGACGAAGACAGATACGCAGTATTTT
16 | TRBJ2-4 | NA | TRBV7-2 | NA | CASSLGGSSNKNIQYF | TGTGCCAGCAGCTTAGGGGGCAGCAGTAACAAAAACATTCAGTACTTC
13 | TRBJ2-7 | few | TRBV7-9 | NA | CASSLLGSYEQYF | TGTGCCAGCAGCTTATTGGGGTCCTACGAGCAGTACTTC
11 | TRBJ1-3 | NA | TRBV10-3 | NA | CAVLTGNTIYF | TGTGCCGTATTGACGGGAAACACCATATATTTT
14 | TRBJ2-1 | few | TRBV28 | NA | CAILAGVGSHEQFF | TGTGCCATTCTCGCCGGGGTGGGGAGTCATGAGCAGTTCTTC
14 | TRBJ1-1 | NA | TRBV7-8 | NA | CASSPLGQLAEAFF | TGTGCCAGCAGCCCCCTCGGACAGTTGGCCGAAGCTTTCTTT
11 | TRBJ2-2 | few | TRBV11-2 | NA | CASSVRRELFF | TGTGCCAGCAGCGTTCGGAGGGAGCTGTTTTTT
15 | TRBJ2-5 | few | TRBV7-6 | TRBD2 | CASSLGAGYQETQYF | TGTGCCAGCAGTTTGGGAGCGGGGTACCAAGAGACCCAGTACTTC
16 | TRBJ2-6 | NA | TRBV7-2 | NA | CASSLVGTPGANVLTF | TGTGCCAGCAGCTTAGTCGGGACCCCTGGGGCCAACGTCCTGACTTTC
14 | TRBJ1-2 | NA | TRBV5-6 | TRBD1 | CASSKGQGYYGYTF | TGTGCCAGCAGCAAAGGACAGGGCTACTATGGCTACACCTTC
14 | TRBJ2-3 | few | TRBV5-4 | NA | CASSLQSDTDTQYF | TGTGCCAGCAGCTTACAGTCAGACACAGATACGCAGTATTTT